This TCR beta chain was obtained from a study of shared clonotypes between healthy human individuals. The table came from immunoSEQ multiplex PCR; TCRdb's copy has only in-frame clones and leaves some out. The sample contains about 640,000 clones, approximately 79% of which appear only once. Per the germline V gene, CDR1 is GTSNPN and CDR2 is SVGIG (reference sequence). This CDR3 spans 13 amino acids. J is TRBJ2-5 and V is TRBV30, with D possibly being TRBD2 (6 bases). With the DNA end fitting TRBJ2-7 better, the J assignment may be wrong. This sequence originates from a woman under 40 in good health. Sample: memory CD4+ T cells sorted from blood. Subset denoted: CD45RA-negative fraction. CDR3 sequence (DNA): TGTGCCTGGAGGGGCGGGACCTACTACGAGCAGTACTTC. Amino acid sequence: CAWRGGTYYEQYF.